This TCR beta chain was profiled in a study of blood T cell repertoires in COVID-19. Study summary: Spain, Italy and the United States supplied samples that represented acute and convalescent COVID-19. Sample material is recorded as cDNA or gDNA derived from T cells, B-cell-depleted T cells, or PBMCs.

In the original processing: Cell counts per sample came from amplifying reference gene primers. Some clones are missing from TCRdb's copy, which holds only in-frame ones; the method was immunoSEQ multiplex PCR. V, J and clone size were drawn from that table, and D and trimming were deduced from the DNA. The top ten clones hold roughly a tenth of a sample with tens of thousands of clones, approximately 80% of them seen once. A few counts support this clone. Other DNA sequences in this sample translate to the same CDR3. The CDR3 contains 16 residues. Deletions cut 0 bases from V and 9 bases from J, with 18 bases between. Per germline, CDR1 LGHNA and CDR2 YNFKEQ. Recruited during active infection, patients (from Seattle) were subsequently followed longitudinally.

This TCR was sampled from a man aged 45-65 years with COVID-19, enrolled during active disease. The chain links TRBV4-2 to TRBJ2-1; D gene uncertain. Sequenced sample: peripheral blood. The CDR3 DNA reads as TGTGCCAGCAGCCAAGAAACCGGAGAGATCTATGCTGAGCAGTTCTTC. The encoded protein is CASSQETGEIYAEQFF.